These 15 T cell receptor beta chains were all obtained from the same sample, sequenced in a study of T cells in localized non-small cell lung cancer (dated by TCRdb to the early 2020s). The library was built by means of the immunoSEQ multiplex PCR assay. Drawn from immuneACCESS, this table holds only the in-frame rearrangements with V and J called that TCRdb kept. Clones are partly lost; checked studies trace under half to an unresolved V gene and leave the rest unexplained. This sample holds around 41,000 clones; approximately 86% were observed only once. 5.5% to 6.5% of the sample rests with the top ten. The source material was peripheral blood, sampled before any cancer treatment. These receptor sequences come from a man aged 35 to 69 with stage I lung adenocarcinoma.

CDR3 in amino acids: CASSSTGSRGTEAFF. For the CDR3, the DNA is TGTGCCAGCAGCTCGACAGGGTCGAGGGGCACTGAAGCTTTCTTT. The rearrangement links TRBV7-3 to TRBJ1-1, with 7 bases matching TRBD1. The CDR3 has 15 residues. The junction had 9 bases not matched to a gene; V was cut back by 4 bases and J by 4 bases. The germline gives CDR1 SGHTA, CDR2 FQGTGA.

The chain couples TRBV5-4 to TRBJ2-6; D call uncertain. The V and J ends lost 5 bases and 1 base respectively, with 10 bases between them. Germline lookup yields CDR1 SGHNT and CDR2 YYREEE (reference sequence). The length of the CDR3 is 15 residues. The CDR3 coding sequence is TGTGCCAGCAGTCCGACCCGATCTGGGGCCAACGTCCTGACTTTC. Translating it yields CASSPTRSGANVLTF.

CDR3 nucleotide sequence: TGTGCCAGCAGTCTAGCCGGGACAGGGATCTACGAGCAGTACTTC. Encoded protein: CASSLAGTGIYEQYF. The V gene is TRBV11-1, the J gene TRBJ2-7, with 9 bases matching TRBD1. V lost 6 bases and J lost 3; bases outside the gene matches: 9. CDR1 is SGHAT, CDR2 FQDESV, per germline (reference sequence). This CDR3 comprises 15 residues.

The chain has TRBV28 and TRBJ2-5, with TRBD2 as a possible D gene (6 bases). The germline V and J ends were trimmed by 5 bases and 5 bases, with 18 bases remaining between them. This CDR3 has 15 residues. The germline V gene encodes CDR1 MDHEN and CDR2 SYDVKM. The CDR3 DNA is TGTGCCAGCAGTCCCCCCCTAGGTGGGAGGGAGACCCAGTACTTC. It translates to CASSPPLGGRETQYF.

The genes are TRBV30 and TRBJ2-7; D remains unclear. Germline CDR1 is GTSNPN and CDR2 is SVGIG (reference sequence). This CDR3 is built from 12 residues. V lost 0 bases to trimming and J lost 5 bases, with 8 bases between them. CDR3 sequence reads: CAWSVATHEQYF. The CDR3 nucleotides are TGTGCCTGGAGTGTAGCTACCCACGAGCAGTACTTC.

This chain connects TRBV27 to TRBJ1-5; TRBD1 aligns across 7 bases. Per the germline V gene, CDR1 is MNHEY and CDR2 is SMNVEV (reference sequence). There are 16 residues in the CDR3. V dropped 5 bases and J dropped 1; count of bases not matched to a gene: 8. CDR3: CASSPKLQGSNQPQHF. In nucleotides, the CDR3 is TGTGCCAGCAGTCCAAAATTACAGGGGAGCAATCAGCCCCAGCATTTT.

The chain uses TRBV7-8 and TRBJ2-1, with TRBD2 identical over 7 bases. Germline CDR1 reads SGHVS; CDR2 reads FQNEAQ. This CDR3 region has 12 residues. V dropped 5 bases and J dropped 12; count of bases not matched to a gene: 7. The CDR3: CASSPRAGTQFF. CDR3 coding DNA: TGTGCCAGCAGCCCGAGAGCGGGAACGCAGTTCTTC.

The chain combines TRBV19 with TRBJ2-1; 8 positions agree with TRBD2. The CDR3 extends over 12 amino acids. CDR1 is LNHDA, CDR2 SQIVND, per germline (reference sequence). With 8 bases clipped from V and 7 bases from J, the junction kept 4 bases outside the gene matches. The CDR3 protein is CASFSGKNEQFF. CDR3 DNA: TGTGCCAGTTTTAGCGGGAAGAATGAGCAGTTCTTC.

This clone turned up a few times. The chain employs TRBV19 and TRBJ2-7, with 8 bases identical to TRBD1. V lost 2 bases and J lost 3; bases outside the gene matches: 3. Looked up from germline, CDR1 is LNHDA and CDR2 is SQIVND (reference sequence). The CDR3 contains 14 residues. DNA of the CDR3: TGTGCCAGTAGTATACAGGGGGCGAACTACGAGCAGTACTTC. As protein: CASSIQGANYEQYF.

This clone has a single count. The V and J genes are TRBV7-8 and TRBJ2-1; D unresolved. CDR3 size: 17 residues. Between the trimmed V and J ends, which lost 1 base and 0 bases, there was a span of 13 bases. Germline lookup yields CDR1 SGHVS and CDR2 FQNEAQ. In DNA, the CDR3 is TGTGCCAGCAGCTTAGGAGCCCGGAAGAGCTCCTACAATGAGCAGTTCTTC. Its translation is CASSLGARKSSYNEQFF.

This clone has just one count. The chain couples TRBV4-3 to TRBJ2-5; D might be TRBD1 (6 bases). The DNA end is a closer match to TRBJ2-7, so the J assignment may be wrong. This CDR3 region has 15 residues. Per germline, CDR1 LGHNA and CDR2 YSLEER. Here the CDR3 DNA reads TGCGCCAGCAGCCAAGATAGGGGGATGCCCTACGAGCAGTACTTC. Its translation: CASSQDRGMPYEQYF.

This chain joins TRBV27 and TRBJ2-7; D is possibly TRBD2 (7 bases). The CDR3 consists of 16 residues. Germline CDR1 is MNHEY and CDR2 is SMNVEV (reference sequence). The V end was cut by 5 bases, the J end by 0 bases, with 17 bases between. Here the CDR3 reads CASSPLGEGVSYEQYF. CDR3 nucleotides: TGTGCCAGCAGTCCCCTTGGGGAGGGGGTCTCCTACGAGCAGTACTTC.

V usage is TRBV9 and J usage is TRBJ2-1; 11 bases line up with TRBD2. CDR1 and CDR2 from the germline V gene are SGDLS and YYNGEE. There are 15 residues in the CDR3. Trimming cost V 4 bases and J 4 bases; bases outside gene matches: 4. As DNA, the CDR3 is TGTGCCAGCAGCCCGCTAGCGGGAGGATACAATGAGCAGTTCTTC. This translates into CASSPLAGGYNEQFF.

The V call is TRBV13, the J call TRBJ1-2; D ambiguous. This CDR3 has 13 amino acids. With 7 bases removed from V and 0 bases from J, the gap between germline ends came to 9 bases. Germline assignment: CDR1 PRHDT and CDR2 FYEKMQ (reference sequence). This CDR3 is CASKVIANYGYTF. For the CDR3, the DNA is TGTGCCAGCAAGGTTATAGCTAACTATGGCTACACCTTC. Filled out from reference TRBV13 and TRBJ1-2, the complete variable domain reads AAGVIQSPRHLIKEKRETATLKCYPIPRHDTVYWYQQGPGQDPQFLISFYEKMQSDKGSIPDRFSAQQFSDYHSELNMSSLELGDSALYFCASKVIANYGYTFGSGTRLTVV.

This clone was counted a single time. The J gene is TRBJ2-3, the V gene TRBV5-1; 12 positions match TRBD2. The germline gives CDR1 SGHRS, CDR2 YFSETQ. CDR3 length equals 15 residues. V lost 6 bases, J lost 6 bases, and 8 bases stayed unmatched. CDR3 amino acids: CASTPLAGGGDTQYF. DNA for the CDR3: TGCGCCAGCACCCCTCTAGCGGGAGGGGGTGATACGCAGTATTTT.